Listed here are 22 T cell receptor beta chains from one sample, sequenced in a study of T cell responses to AZD1222 COVID-19 vaccine. Sequencing was performed with immunoSEQ multiplex PCR; in TCRdb, only in-frame clones are kept and a portion is missing. The table lists some 150,000 clones, 75% to 90% of them singletons. The starting material was peripheral blood, obtained on day 0 of MenACWY control vaccination. All receptors come from an adult in good health.

The genes are TRBV6-2 or TRBV6-3 and TRBJ2-1, with D possibly matching TRBD1 (5 bases). CDR1 and CDR2 (germline): MNHEY, SVGEGT. The CDR3 extends over 15 amino acids. Deletions cut 2 bases from V and 12 bases from J, with 20 bases between. The CDR3 sequence: CASSYSRDAVEGQFF. DNA for the CDR3: TGTGCCAGCAGTTACAGCAGGGATGCAGTTGAAGGGCAGTTCTTC.

This sequence joins TRBV28 and TRBJ2-1, with 7 positions matching TRBD1. CDR3 length: 15 residues. Germline V CDR1 and CDR2: MDHEN, SYDVKM. V was clipped by 5 bases and J by 2 bases; unmatched bases: 6. In nucleotides, the CDR3 is TGTGCCAGCAGTACCCCCGGGACAGCCTACAATGAGCAGTTCTTC. It is translated as CASSTPGTAYNEQFF.

The chain combines TRBV24-1 with TRBJ2-2; D not resolved. The ends were cut back, 2 bases at V and 2 bases at J, with 11 bases in the middle. Germline-derived CDR1 and CDR2 are KGHDR and SFDVKD. The CDR3 runs 16 residues. This chain's CDR3 is CATSDSAHRNTGELFF. In nucleotides, the CDR3 is TGTGCCACCAGTGATTCTGCACACAGAAACACCGGGGAGCTGTTTTTT.

The V gene is TRBV21-1, the J gene TRBJ2-4. TRBV21-1 counts as a pseudogene. The CDR3 loop spans 17 amino acids. The DNA for the CDR3 is TGTGCCAGCAGCAAAGTAAAGGGATGGGCAGCCAAAAACATTCAGTACTTC. Translation: CASSKVKGWAAKNIQYF.

V gene TRBV6-1 combines with J gene TRBJ2-6; D is uncertain. Germline lookup yields CDR1 MNHNS and CDR2 SASEGT. This CDR3 is built from 15 residues. Trimming cost V 7 bases and J 3 bases, with 13 bases left between them. CDR3 amino acids: CASTEERGGANVLTF. The DNA of the CDR3 is TGTGCCAGCACTGAGGAACGCGGTGGGGCCAACGTCCTGACTTTC.

The chain joins TRBV7-3 to TRBJ2-6, with D possibly called TRBD1 or TRBD2 (5 bases each). V was clipped by 5 bases and J by 0 bases, with 14 bases between them. The CDR3 loop spans 17 amino acids. Per the germline V gene, CDR1 is SGHTA and CDR2 is FQGTGA. The CDR3 bases are TGTGCCAGCAGCCATCCGGGACGAAACTCTGGGGCCAACGTCCTGACTTTC. Encoded protein: CASSHPGRNSGANVLTF.

This rearrangement joins TRBV9 to TRBJ2-3; 8 bases are shared with TRBD2. The V gene's germline CDR1 is SGDLS and CDR2 YYNGEE. The CDR3 consists of 16 residues. Trimming cost V 3 bases and J 8 bases; bases outside gene matches: 14. The CDR3 coding sequence is TGTGCCAGCAGCGCCACCCCCGGGGGGGGCCGAGGTACGCAGTATTTT. Translating it yields CASSATPGGGRGTQYF.

This chain uses TRBV2 with TRBJ1-5, with D unresolved. The CDR3 has 15 amino acids. Germline assignment: CDR1 SNHLY and CDR2 FYNNEI. Trimming shortened V by 0 bases and J by 4 bases, and 10 bases separated the two germline ends. CDR3 bases: TGTGCCAGCAGTGAAGCGTTTAGGGATAATCAGCCCCAGCATTTT. Its protein product is CASSEAFRDNQPQHF.

The gene calls are TRBV5-4 and TRBJ2-3; 13 positions agree with TRBD2. V shed 2 bases, J shed 3 bases, and the junction held 6 bases outside the gene matches. Germline CDR1 is SGHNT and CDR2 is YYREEE (reference sequence). The CDR3 contains 17 residues. The CDR3 sequence is CASSFGRGLAGTDTQYF. CDR3 nucleotide sequence: TGTGCCAGCAGCTTTGGGCGGGGACTAGCGGGGACAGATACGCAGTATTTT.

This chain joins TRBV5-1 and TRBJ2-2; 8 bases align to TRBD2. V lost 0 bases and J lost 6; bases outside the gene matches: 13. The CDR3 sequence is 18 residues long. Germline V gene data show CDR1 as SGHRS and CDR2 as YFSETQ. The CDR3, as DNA: TGCGCCAGCAGCTTGGGGGCCCTAGCGGGTGGACTACCCGGGGAGCTGTTTTTT. Its protein product is CASSLGALAGGLPGELFF.

CDR3 DNA: TGTGCCAGCCAACAACCCCGCAGCTCCTACAATGAGCAGTTCTTC. Its protein is CASQQPRSSYNEQFF. The chain has TRBV7-6 and TRBJ2-1; D gene ambiguous. The CDR3 contains 15 residues. V was trimmed by 8 bases and J by 0 bases, leaving 14 bases between them. From germline, CDR1 is SGHVS and CDR2 FNYEAQ.

The rearrangement joins TRBV6-5 to TRBJ2-6; possible D gene TRBD1, 6 bases. The CDR3 spans 13 residues. Germline loops: CDR1 MNHEY, CDR2 SVGAGI. Deletions cut 8 bases from V and 2 bases from J, with 7 bases between. CDR3 nucleotide sequence: TGTGCCAGCTACAGGGCTGGGGCCAACGTCCTGACTTTC. This sequence encodes CASYRAGANVLTF.

The chain joins TRBV7-2 to TRBJ1-1, with a weak D call TRBD1 (6 bases). Trimming removed 5 bases from V and 4 bases from J, with 14 bases in between. The CDR3 length is 14 residues. Germline assignment: CDR1 SGHTA and CDR2 FQGNSA. The CDR3 DNA is TGTGCCAGCAGCAGCCACAGGGAGGGCACTGAAGCTTTCTTT. Translated: CASSSHREGTEAFF.

The chain employs TRBV5-4 and TRBJ2-5, with 10 nucleotides matching TRBD1. V gave up 4 bases and J gave up 5 bases; unmatched junction bases: 11. CDR1 is SGHNT and CDR2 is YYREEE in the germline V gene (reference sequence). This CDR3 contains 16 residues. The CDR3 DNA reads as TGTGCCAGCAGCCCGACAGGGGGCGCGCAGGCGGAGACCCAGTACTTC. Translated, it gives CASSPTGGAQAETQYF. Complete variable domain (other parts from reference TRBV5-4 and TRBJ2-5): ETGVTQSPTHLIKTRGQQVTLRCSSQSGHNTVSWYQQALGQGPQFIFQYYREEENGRGNFPPRFSGLQFPNYSSELNVNALELDDSALYLCASSPTGGAQAETQYFGPGTRLLVL.

This clone was recorded once. The CDR3, as DNA: TGCGCCAGCAGCCAAGAATGGGGCAATCAGCCCCAGCATTTT. This translates into CASSQEWGNQPQHF. This sequence joins TRBV4-1 and TRBJ1-5, with D unresolved. Trimming stripped 0 bases from V and 2 bases from J, with 5 bases between. This CDR3 region has 14 residues. Per the germline V gene, CDR1 is MGHRA and CDR2 is YSYEKL.

This rearrangement joins TRBV14 to TRBJ1-2; 7 bases are shared with TRBD1. The CDR3 is made up of 15 amino acids. The junction had 5 bases not matched to a gene; V was cut back by 2 bases and J by 2 bases. Germline loops: CDR1 SGHDN, CDR2 FVKESK. CDR3 in DNA: TGTGCCAGCAGCCAACGGACAGGCGGGAACTATGGCTACACCTTC. Residues: CASSQRTGGNYGYTF.

The V call is TRBV6-5, the J call TRBJ1-2; D possibly corresponds to TRBD1 (6 bases). Trimming took off 5 bases at V and 2 bases at J, with 12 bases between the two ends. CDR1 is MNHEY, CDR2 SVGAGI, per germline. This CDR3 comprises 14 residues. The CDR3 protein is CASSPSRGNYGYTF. CDR3 bases: TGTGCCAGCAGTCCCTCTAGGGGGAACTATGGCTACACCTTC.

This chain links TRBV5-1 with TRBJ1-2, with 9 bases lining up with TRBD1. V trimming: 2 bases; J trimming: 8 bases; junction bases outside the gene matches: 10. The CDR3 spans 15 residues. Germline values: CDR1 SGHRS, CDR2 YFSETQ. DNA of the CDR3: TGCGCCAGCAGCTTCACAGGGGGCGCAGGACGCGGCTACACCTTC. Protein sequence: CASSFTGGAGRGYTF.

This clone was detected once. The gene calls are TRBV2 and TRBJ2-1; 8 bases map to TRBD2. This CDR3 is 14 amino acids long. The germline V gene has CDR1 SNHLY and CDR2 FYNNEI. After removal of 4 bases from V and 3 bases from J, the junction contained 2 bases not matched to a gene. The CDR3 protein is CASSAGGGYNEQFF. In DNA form, the CDR3 reads TGTGCCAGCAGTGCGGGGGGGGGCTACAATGAGCAGTTCTTC.

The genes are TRBV6-5 and TRBJ2-1; D gene uncertain. Per the germline V gene, CDR1 is MNHEY and CDR2 is SVGAGI. V was trimmed by 5 bases and J by 8 bases, leaving 7 bases between them. The CDR3 length is 11 residues. The CDR3 region is CASSRLDEQFF. The CDR3 nucleotides read TGTGCCAGCAGTCGCCTCGATGAGCAGTTCTTC.

The J gene is TRBJ2-4, the V gene TRBV5-6; D remains ambiguous. The V end lost 4 bases, the J end lost 7 bases, and 12 bases lay between the germline ends. The CDR3 is made up of 13 amino acids. Germline CDR1 is SGHDT and CDR2 is YYEEEE. The DNA of the CDR3 is TGTGCCAGCAGCCGTGACAAGGGTAACATTCAGTACTTC. As protein: CASSRDKGNIQYF.

CDR3 sequence: CASSPGRDRVYSPLHF. CDR3 bases: TGTGCCAGCAGTCCGGGCCGGGACAGGGTATACTCACCCCTCCACTTT. The chain joins TRBV27 to TRBJ1-6; 9 bases are shared with TRBD1. Losses at the gene ends were 5 bases for V and 10 bases for J; bases not matched to a gene: 12. The V gene's germline CDR1 is MNHEY and CDR2 SMNVEV (reference sequence). The CDR3 runs to 16 residues.